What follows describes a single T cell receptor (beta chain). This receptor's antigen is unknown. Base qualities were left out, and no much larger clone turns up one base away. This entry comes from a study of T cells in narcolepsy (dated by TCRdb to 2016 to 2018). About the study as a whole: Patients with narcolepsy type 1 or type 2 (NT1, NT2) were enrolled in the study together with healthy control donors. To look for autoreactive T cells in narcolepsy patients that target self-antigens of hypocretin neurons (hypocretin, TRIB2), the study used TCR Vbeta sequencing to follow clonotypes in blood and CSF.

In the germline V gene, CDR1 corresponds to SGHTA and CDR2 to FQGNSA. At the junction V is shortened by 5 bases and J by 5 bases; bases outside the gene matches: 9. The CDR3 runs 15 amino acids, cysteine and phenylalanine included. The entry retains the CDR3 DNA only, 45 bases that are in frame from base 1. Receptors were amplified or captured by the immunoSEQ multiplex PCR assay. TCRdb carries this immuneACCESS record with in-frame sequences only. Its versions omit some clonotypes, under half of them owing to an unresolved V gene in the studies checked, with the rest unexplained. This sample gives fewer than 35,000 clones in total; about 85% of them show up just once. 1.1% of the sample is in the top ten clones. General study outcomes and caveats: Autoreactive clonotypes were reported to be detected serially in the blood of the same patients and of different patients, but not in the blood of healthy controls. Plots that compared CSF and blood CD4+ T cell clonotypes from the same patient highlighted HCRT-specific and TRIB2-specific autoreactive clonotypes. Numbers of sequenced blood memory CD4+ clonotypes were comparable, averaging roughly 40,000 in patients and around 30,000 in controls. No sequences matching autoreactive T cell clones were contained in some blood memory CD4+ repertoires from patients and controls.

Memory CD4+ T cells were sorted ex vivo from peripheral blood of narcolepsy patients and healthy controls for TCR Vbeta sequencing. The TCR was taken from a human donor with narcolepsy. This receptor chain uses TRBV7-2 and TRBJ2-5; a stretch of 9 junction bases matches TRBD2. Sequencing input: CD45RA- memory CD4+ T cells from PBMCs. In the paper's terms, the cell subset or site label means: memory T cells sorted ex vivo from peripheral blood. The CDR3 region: CASSRGGRADETQYF. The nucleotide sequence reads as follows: TGTGCCAGCAGCCGGGGCGGGAGGGCCGATGAGACCCAGTACTTC.